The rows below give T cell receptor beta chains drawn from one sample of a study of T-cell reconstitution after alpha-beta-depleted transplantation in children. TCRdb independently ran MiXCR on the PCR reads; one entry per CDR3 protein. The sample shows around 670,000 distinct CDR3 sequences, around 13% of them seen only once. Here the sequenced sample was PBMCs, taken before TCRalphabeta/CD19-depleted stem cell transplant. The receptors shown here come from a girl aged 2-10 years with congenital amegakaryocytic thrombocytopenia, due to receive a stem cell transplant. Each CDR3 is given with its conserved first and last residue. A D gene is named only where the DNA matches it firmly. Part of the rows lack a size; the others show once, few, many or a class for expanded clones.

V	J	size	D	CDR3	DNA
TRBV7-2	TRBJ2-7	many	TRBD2	CASKTSGSNEQYF	TGTGCCAGCAAAACTAGCGGGAGCAACGAGCAGTACTTC
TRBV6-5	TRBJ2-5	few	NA	CASSYGQYQETQYF	TGTGCCAGCAGTTACGGACAGTACCAAGAGACCCAGTACTTC
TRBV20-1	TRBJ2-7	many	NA	CSARRQSSYEQYF	TGCAGTGCTAGACGACAGAGCTCCTACGAGCAGTACTTC
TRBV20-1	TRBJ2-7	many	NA	CSARDRQSGLTYEQYF	TGCAGTGCTAGAGATAGGCAGTCAGGGCTTACCTACGAGCAGTACTTC
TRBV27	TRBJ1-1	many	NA	CASRFRRMDFF	TGTGCCAGCAGATTCCGTCGAATGGATTTCTTT
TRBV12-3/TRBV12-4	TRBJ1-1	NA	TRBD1	CASTQGGLNTEAFF	TGTGCCAGCACCCAGGGGGGGCTGAACACTGAAGCTTTCTTT
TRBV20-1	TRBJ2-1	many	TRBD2	CSASRGLDLNEQFF	TGCAGTGCCTCCCGCGGACTAGATTTGAATGAGCAGTTCTTC
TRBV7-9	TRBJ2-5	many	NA	CASSLLRNQETQYF	TGTGCCAGCAGCTTACTCAGGAACCAAGAGACCCAGTACTTC
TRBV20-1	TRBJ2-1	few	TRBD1	CSALIVGQGFYNEQFF	TGCAGTGCTCTCATAGTAGGACAGGGGTTTTACAATGAGCAGTTCTTC
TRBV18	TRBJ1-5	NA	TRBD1	CASSALNRGGLSNQPQHF	TGTGCCAGCTCAGCCCTGAACAGGGGGGGTCTGAGCAATCAGCCCCAGCATTTT
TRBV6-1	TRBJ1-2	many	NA	CASRRGLSNGGYTF	TGTGCCAGCAGACGGGGACTCTCTAACGGTGGCTACACCTTC
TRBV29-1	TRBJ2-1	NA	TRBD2	CSVVPSGRPYNEQFF	TGCAGCGTTGTGCCTAGCGGGAGGCCCTACAATGAGCAGTTCTTC
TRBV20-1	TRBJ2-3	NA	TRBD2	CSTHGGRAADAQYF	TGCAGTACACACGGCGGGAGGGCCGCAGATGCGCAGTATTTT
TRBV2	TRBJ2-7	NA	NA	CATAGVRSYEQYF	TGTGCCACCGCAGGTGTCAGATCTTACGAGCAGTACTTC
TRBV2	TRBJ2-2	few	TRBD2	CASRMRETGELFF	TGTGCCAGCAGGATGCGGGAGACCGGGGAGCTGTTTTTT
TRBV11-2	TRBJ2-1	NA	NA	CASSLGTTGSYNEQFF	TGTGCCAGCAGCTTAGGTACGACGGGCTCCTACAATGAGCAGTTCTTC
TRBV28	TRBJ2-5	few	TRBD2	CASSGTPQREGHQEETQYF	TGTGCCAGCAGTGGTACCCCACAGCGGGAGGGTCACCAAGAAGAGACCCAGTACTTC
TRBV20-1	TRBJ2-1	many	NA	CSALINEQFF	TGCAGTGCTCTCATAAATGAGCAGTTCTTC
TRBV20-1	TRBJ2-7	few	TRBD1	CSARDRGRIYEQYF	TGCAGTGCTAGAGACAGGGGGCGAATCTACGAGCAGTACTTC
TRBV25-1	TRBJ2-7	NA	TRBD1	CASSEPGQGLHEQYF	TGTGCCAGCAGCGAACCGGGACAGGGATTGCACGAGCAGTACTTC
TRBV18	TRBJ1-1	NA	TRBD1	CASSSSTGVSTEAFF	TGTGCCAGCTCATCCAGCACAGGGGTAAGCACTGAAGCTTTCTTT
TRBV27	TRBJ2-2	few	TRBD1	CASYDEQGARGTGELFF	TGTGCCAGCTACGACGAGCAGGGGGCTCGTGGCACCGGGGAGCTGTTTTTT
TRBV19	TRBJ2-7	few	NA	CASSPRQAHSYEQYF	TGTGCCAGTAGTCCACGACAGGCTCACTCCTACGAGCAGTACTTC
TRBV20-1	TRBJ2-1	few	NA	CSATSISDPFF	TGCAGTGCTACCTCGATTTCTGATCCGTTCTTC
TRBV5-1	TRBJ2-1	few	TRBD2	CASSTRLAGGDEQFF	TGCGCCAGCAGCACCCGACTAGCGGGAGGTGATGAGCAGTTCTTC
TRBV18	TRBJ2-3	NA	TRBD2	CASSPPPVSGSSDTQYF	TGTGCCAGCTCACCACCTCCAGTCAGCGGGAGTTCGGATACGCAGTATTTT
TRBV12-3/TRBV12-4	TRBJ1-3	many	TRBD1	CASSLFAGQHSGNTIYF	TGTGCCAGCAGCCTTTTTGCGGGACAGCACTCTGGAAACACCATATATTTT
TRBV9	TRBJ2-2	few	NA	CASSVAGAGTNTGELFF	TGTGCCAGCAGCGTAGCTGGGGCAGGGACGAACACCGGGGAGCTGTTTTTT